Given below is one TCR beta chain in context. With random hexamers, roughly 0.45 to 1 ug RNA was reverse transcribed. TCR beta CDR3 was amplified by immunoSEQ multiplex PCR. This amplification extended across 54 Vbeta and 13 Jbeta segments. MiXCR, run by TCRdb on the immunoSEQ multiplex PCR reads, gives a single entry per CDR3 protein. The sample yields some 190,000 distinct CDR3 sequences, approximately 94% seen once. The sample belongs to a study of CD8 T cells in Susac syndrome. Trimming took 2 bases from V and 4 from J; bases not matched to a gene: 4. The CDR3 length is 15 residues. CDR1 is MDHEN, CDR2 SYDVKM, per germline.

Sequencing was done on a sample of CD4+ T cells from PBMCs. The chain has TRBV28 and TRBJ2-1; 8 bases agree with TRBD2. This clonotype originated in a human donor in good health. The CDR3 loop is CASSLGTSGYNEQFF. The CDR3 DNA follows: TGTGCCAGCAGTTTAGGTACTAGCGGATACAATGAGCAGTTCTTC.